The source of this T cell receptor beta chain is a study of CD8 T cells in Susac syndrome. Negative isolation was applied to CD8+ and CD4+ T cells, and FACS enrichment was applied to TEMRA cells. The CDR3 is 11 amino acids. The V and J ends lost 8 bases and 1 base respectively, with 5 bases between them. Per the germline V gene, CDR1 is MNHEY and CDR2 is SMNVEV (reference sequence). Random hexamers were used to reverse transcribe an amount of about 0.45 to 1 ug RNA. From the immunoSEQ multiplex PCR reads, TCRdb called clonotypes with MiXCR, one entry per CDR3 protein. The sample consists of 250,000 to 300,000 distinct CDR3 sequences, 70% to 90% of them appearing once.

The chain couples TRBV27 to TRBJ1-1; D is unclear. Input material: CD8+ T cells from PBMCs. The source of this sequence is a human donor with multiple sclerosis. CDR3 loop: CASRENTEAFF. CDR3 DNA sequence: TGTGCCAGCCGCGAGAACACTGAAGCTTTCTTT.